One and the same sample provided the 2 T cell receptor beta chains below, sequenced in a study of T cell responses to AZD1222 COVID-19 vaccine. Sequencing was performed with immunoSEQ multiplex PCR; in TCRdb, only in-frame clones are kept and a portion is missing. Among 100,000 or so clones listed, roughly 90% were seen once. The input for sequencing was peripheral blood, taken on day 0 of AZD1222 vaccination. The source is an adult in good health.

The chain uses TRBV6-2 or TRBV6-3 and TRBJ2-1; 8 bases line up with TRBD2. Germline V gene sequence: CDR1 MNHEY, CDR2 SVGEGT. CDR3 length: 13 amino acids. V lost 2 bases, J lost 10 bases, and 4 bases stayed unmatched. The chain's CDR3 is CASSYGTSNEQFF. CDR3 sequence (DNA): TGTGCCAGCAGTTACGGGACTAGTAACGAGCAGTTCTTC.

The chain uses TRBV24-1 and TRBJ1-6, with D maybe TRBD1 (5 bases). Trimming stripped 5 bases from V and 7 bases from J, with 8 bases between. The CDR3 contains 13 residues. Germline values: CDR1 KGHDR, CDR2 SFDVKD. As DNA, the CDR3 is TGTGCCACCAGTGCGCAGGGAAATTCACCCCTCCACTTT. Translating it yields CATSAQGNSPLHF.